One sample yielded the 32 T cell receptor beta chains listed below, sequenced in a study of cytomegalovirus exposure and HLA in healthy donors. PCR primers comprised 60 Vbeta and 13 Jbeta primers. Profiled with immunoSEQ multiplex PCR; TCRdb holds only in-frame clones, not every one. Of about 98,000 clones listed, approximately 70% are singletons. Sequenced sample: PBMCs. The source of these receptors is a man aged 50-59 years in good health and CMV-seronegative.

The V call is TRBV27, the J call TRBJ2-2; possibly TRBD1 for D (5 bases). In germline, CDR1 is MNHEY, CDR2 SMNVEV (reference sequence). Deletions cut 5 bases from V and 0 bases from J, with 16 bases between. This CDR3 has 17 amino acids. The CDR3 loop is CASSPFLRVPNTGELFF. DNA for the CDR3: TGTGCCAGCAGTCCATTCCTCAGGGTCCCGAACACCGGGGAGCTGTTTTTT.

The chain links TRBV6-5 to TRBJ2-7; the match to TRBD2 covers 13 bases. The CDR3 length is 15 residues. V gave up 5 bases and J gave up 3 bases; unmatched junction bases: 4. Germline CDR1 is MNHEY and CDR2 is SVGAGI. In DNA, the CDR3 is TGTGCCAGCAGTATGGGACTAGCGGGAAGCTACGAGCAGTACTTC. It specifies CASSMGLAGSYEQYF.

As for this clone: A read error may produce the germline difference seen at one junction end. The chain carries TRBV11-2 and TRBJ2-2; the D gene is possibly TRBD2 (5 bases). The CDR3 runs 14 residues. Germline V lookup: CDR1 SGHAT, CDR2 FQNNGV. The CDR3 DNA follows: TGTGCCAGCAGCTTAGGTCCGAACACCGGGGAGCCGTTTTTT. This gives the protein CASSLGPNTGEPFF.

The V call is TRBV28, the J call TRBJ1-5, with TRBD1 matching over 9 bases. The CDR3 spans 13 residues. The ends lost 5 bases at V and 6 bases at J; junction bases unmatched: 2. Germline V gives CDR1 MDHEN, CDR2 SYDVKM. This CDR3 is CASSRTGVQPQHF. CDR3 DNA: TGTGCCAGCAGTCGGACAGGGGTTCAGCCCCAGCATTTT.

The chain links TRBV5-1 to TRBJ2-7; 9 nucleotides match TRBD1. The CDR3 length is 14 residues. Germline CDR1 is SGHRS and CDR2 is YFSETQ. V gave up 4 bases and J gave up 9 bases; unmatched junction bases: 11. CDR3 sequence: CASSPTGGDPMQYF. Written as DNA, the CDR3 is TGCGCCAGCAGCCCGACAGGGGGAGACCCGATGCAGTACTTC.

This clone was seen a few times. The rearrangement uses TRBV19 and TRBJ2-7; TRBD1 might be the D (6 bases). V was shortened by 0 bases and J by 7 bases, with 10 bases between the two germline ends. There are 13 residues in the CDR3. Per germline, CDR1 LNHDA and CDR2 SQIVND (reference sequence). For the CDR3, the DNA is TGTGCCAGTAGTATAGAGGGGGCAAAAGAGCAGTACTTC. Residues: CASSIEGAKEQYF.

The chain carries TRBV9 and TRBJ2-1; D may be TRBD2 (6 bases). The V gene's germline CDR1 is SGDLS and CDR2 YYNGEE. The V gene lost 0 bases and the J gene lost 7 bases, with 23 bases spanning the gap. The CDR3 loop spans 18 amino acids. The CDR3 coding sequence is TGTGCCAGCAGCGTAGGTAGTGCGGGAAGGTTCCGGGGGAATGAGCAGTTCTTC. Translated: CASSVGSAGRFRGNEQFF.

CDR3 region: CASSLFGQARIGNTIYF. The CDR3 DNA reads TGTGCCAGCAGCTTATTCGGACAGGCTCGTATCGGAAACACCATATATTTT. The chain links TRBV5-8 to TRBJ1-3; 7 bases agree with TRBD1. The CDR3 loop spans 17 amino acids. Trimming removed 2 bases from V and 4 bases from J; junction bases left unmatched: 12. Per germline, CDR1 SGHTS and CDR2 YDEGEE.

V and J are TRBV7-8 and TRBJ2-1; D might be TRBD2 (6 bases). Germline CDR1 reads SGHVS; CDR2 reads FQNEAQ. Trimming shortened V by 5 bases and J by 2 bases, and 13 bases separated the two germline ends. The CDR3 runs 15 residues. The CDR3 is CASSPTSRTYNEQFF. CDR3 coding DNA: TGTGCCAGCAGCCCCACTAGCCGCACCTACAATGAGCAGTTCTTC.

This sequence joins TRBV7-2 and TRBJ2-7; no clear D. There are 15 residues in the CDR3. Germline V gene lookup returns CDR1 SGHTA and CDR2 FQGNSA. Trimming removed 0 bases from V and 4 bases from J, with 13 bases in between. The CDR3 loop reads CASSLAFLSSYEQYF. In nucleotides, the CDR3 is TGTGCCAGCAGCTTAGCCTTCCTATCCTCGTACGAGCAGTACTTC.

CDR3 residues: CASSLTPGQPQHF. CDR3 sequence (DNA): TGTGCCAGCAGTTTAACTCCGGGTCAGCCCCAGCATTTT. The rearrangement uses TRBV27 and TRBJ1-5, with D unresolved. There are 13 residues in the CDR3. Trimming removed 2 bases from V and 6 bases from J, with 8 bases in between. Germline V gene data show CDR1 as MNHEY and CDR2 as SMNVEV (reference sequence).

The J gene is TRBJ2-5, the V gene TRBV5-1; 15 nucleotides align to TRBD2. The CDR3 covers 16 residues. J gave up 5 bases and V 4 bases, and 6 bases lay outside the gene matches. Germline-derived CDR1 and CDR2 are SGHRS and YFSETQ. The CDR3 nucleotides read TGCGCCAGCAGCAGACAGGGACTAGCGGGGGGCGAGACCCAGTACTTC. As protein: CASSRQGLAGGETQYF.

The chain joins TRBV6-6 to TRBJ2-3; TRBD1 agrees at 7 bases. The V segment lost 5 bases and the J segment 5 bases; nucleotides outside the gene matches: 4. CDR1 and CDR2 (germline): MNHNY, SVGAGI (reference sequence). This CDR3 is built from 13 residues. For the CDR3, the DNA is TGTGCCAGCAGTCCTGGACAGGAAGATACGCAGTATTTT. This gives the protein CASSPGQEDTQYF.

The chain employs TRBV6-5 and TRBJ1-1; tentative D call: TRBD1 (5 bases). V lost 8 bases, J lost 2 bases, and 15 bases lay in between. CDR3 length equals 14 residues. Germline V gene sequence: CDR1 MNHEY, CDR2 SVGAGI. This CDR3 is CASASARGNTEAFF. In DNA, the CDR3 is TGTGCCAGCGCCTCGGCAAGGGGAAACACTGAAGCTTTCTTT.

This clone appeared a few times. This chain links TRBV6-6 with TRBJ2-7, with a possible D match to TRBD2 (5 bases). The V end was cut by 2 bases, the J end by 1 base, with 6 bases between. This CDR3 comprises 13 residues. CDR1 and CDR2 from the germline V gene are MNHNY and SVGAGI (reference sequence). CDR3 protein: CASSYGGSYEQYF. CDR3 DNA: TGTGCCAGCAGTTACGGAGGATCCTACGAGCAGTACTTC.

This rearrangement joins TRBV19 to TRBJ1-2; D is ambiguous. There are 16 residues in the CDR3. Trimming shortened V by 7 bases and J by 5 bases, and 23 bases separated the two germline ends. Germline CDR1 and CDR2: LNHDA and SQIVND (reference sequence). In nucleotides, the CDR3 is TGTGCCAGTACCCCTTCGAACGCTCGAGATCATTATGGCTACACCTTC. Translated, it gives CASTPSNARDHYGYTF.

This rearrangement joins TRBV7-6 to TRBJ2-3; D perhaps matches TRBD2 (7 bases). V lost 5 bases and J lost 6, with 12 bases in between. Germline values: CDR1 SGHVS, CDR2 FNYEAQ. This CDR3 comprises 13 residues. CDR3 in amino acids: CASSGGAGDTQYF. The DNA for the CDR3 is TGTGCCAGCAGCGGGGGGGCGGGGGATACGCAGTATTTT.

V gene TRBV19 combines with J gene TRBJ2-1; D unclear. The germline V gene encodes CDR1 LNHDA and CDR2 SQIVND (reference sequence). V gave up 5 bases and J gave up 10 bases, with 15 bases separating them. The CDR3 has 13 residues. CDR3 sequence reads: CASSSLEVWEQFF. The DNA of the CDR3 is TGTGCCAGTAGTTCCTTAGAGGTCTGGGAGCAGTTCTTC.

This clone came up a few times. The chain joins TRBV18 to TRBJ1-2; 7 bases fit TRBD1. The V gene end was trimmed by 6 bases and the J gene end by 8 bases; junction bases not matched to a gene: 9. Germline V gene data show CDR1 as KGHSH and CDR2 as LQKENI. The CDR3 spans 13 residues. The CDR3 bases are TGTGCCAGCTCCCGTGGACAGGCTGAAGGCTACACCTTC. This encodes CASSRGQAEGYTF.

The rearrangement joins TRBV4-1 to TRBJ2-2; tentatively, D is TRBD2 (6 bases). Trimming removed 1 base at V and 5 bases at J, with 14 bases between. The CDR3 has 16 amino acids. Germline-derived CDR1 and CDR2 are MGHRA and YSYEKL. The CDR3 loop reads CASSQVQTRETGELFF. DNA for the CDR3: TGCGCCAGCAGCCAAGTCCAAACACGGGAGACCGGGGAGCTGTTTTTT.

This chain uses TRBV28 with TRBJ1-1, with 9 bases identical to TRBD1. Germline values: CDR1 MDHEN, CDR2 SYDVKM. The CDR3 totals 14 residues. Unmatched junction bases numbered 2, after V lost 4 bases and J lost 2 bases. The CDR3 loop is CASSWTGDNTEAFF. CDR3 DNA: TGTGCCAGCAGTTGGACAGGGGATAACACTGAAGCTTTCTTT.

The chain has TRBV19 and TRBJ2-7, with 8 bases aligning to TRBD1. The CDR3 consists of 15 residues. CDR1 is LNHDA and CDR2 is SQIVND in the germline V gene (reference sequence). Trimming removed 3 bases from V and 1 base from J; junction bases left unmatched: 5. As DNA, the CDR3 is TGTGCCAGTAGTATCAGTACAGGGGGGTCCTACGAGCAGTACTTC. It specifies CASSISTGGSYEQYF.

V and J are TRBV19 and TRBJ2-7; D remains unclear. CDR3 length equals 15 residues. V lost 4 bases and J 3 bases, leaving 16 bases between the germline ends. The V gene's germline CDR1 is LNHDA and CDR2 SQIVND (reference sequence). CDR3 sequence: CASSTLPTPFYEQYF. DNA for the CDR3: TGTGCCAGTAGTACCCTTCCGACTCCATTCTACGAGCAGTACTTC.

This chain joins TRBV27 and TRBJ1-2, with a weak D call TRBD1 (6 bases). CDR1 MNHEY and CDR2 SMNVEV come from the germline V gene (reference sequence). V lost 6 bases, J lost 1 base, and 9 bases lay in between. This CDR3 has 13 residues. The CDR3 coding sequence is TGTGCCAGCAGGGCCAGGGGTAACTATGGCTACACCTTC. Protein sequence: CASRARGNYGYTF.

This chain connects TRBV6-1 to TRBJ2-7; D remains ambiguous. Per the germline V gene, CDR1 is MNHNS and CDR2 is SASEGT. The CDR3 spans 15 residues. Trimming shortened V by 1 base and J by 0 bases, and 10 bases separated the two germline ends. In DNA form, the CDR3 reads TGTGCCAGCAGTGAAGTGAGAAGATCCTCCTACGAGCAGTACTTC. Its protein product is CASSEVRRSSYEQYF.

This clone has just one count. The chain links TRBV29-1 to TRBJ1-1, with 8 bases aligning to TRBD1. The germline V gene encodes CDR1 SQVTM and CDR2 ANQGSEA. The CDR3 is 15 amino acids. The V gene end was trimmed by 5 bases and the J gene end by 3 bases; junction bases not matched to a gene: 11. The CDR3 DNA is TGCAGCGTTAGGCAGGGGGCAGGAGCGTACACTGAAGCTTTCTTT. This translates into CSVRQGAGAYTEAFF.

The V gene is TRBV28, the J gene TRBJ2-1, with 16 bases that match TRBD2. The V segment lost 6 bases and the J segment 7 bases; nucleotides outside the gene matches: 3. This CDR3 is built from 15 residues. Germline values: CDR1 MDHEN, CDR2 SYDVKM. Here the CDR3 reads CASREGLAGGNEQFF. The CDR3 region has the DNA TGTGCCAGCAGGGAGGGACTAGCGGGAGGGAATGAGCAGTTCTTC. The complete variable domain, with remaining parts taken from reference TRBV28 and TRBJ2-1, reads DVKVTQSSRYLVKRTGEKVFLECVQDMDHENMFWYRQDPGLGLRLIYFSYDVKMKEKGDIPEGYSVSREKKERFSLILESASTNQTSMYLCASREGLAGGNEQFFGPGTRLTVL.

The chain uses TRBV27 and TRBJ2-2; TRBD2 matches at 7 bases. The germline CDR1 and CDR2 sequences are MNHEY and SMNVEV (reference sequence). This CDR3 region has 16 residues. With 6 bases clipped from V and 4 bases from J, the junction kept 11 bases outside the gene matches. The CDR3 loop reads CASSLGASGGTGELFF. The CDR3 region has the DNA TGTGCCAGCAGCCTTGGGGCTAGCGGAGGCACCGGGGAGCTGTTTTTT.

This clone was counted between two and nine times. This rearrangement joins TRBV6-1 to TRBJ2-7, with TRBD2 matching 9 bases. Trimming took 7 bases from V and 6 from J; bases not matched to a gene: 7. The CDR3 has 13 amino acids. Germline V gene sequence: CDR1 MNHNS, CDR2 SASEGT. CDR3 in amino acids: CASNWREGGEQYF. CDR3 in DNA: TGTGCCAGCAATTGGCGGGAGGGGGGCGAGCAGTACTTC.

The rearrangement links TRBV19 to TRBJ1-2, with 8 bases aligning to TRBD1. This CDR3 region has 18 residues. The V and J ends lost 7 bases and 4 bases, in that order; junction bases with no gene match: 20. Per germline, CDR1 LNHDA and CDR2 SQIVND (reference sequence). The CDR3 DNA is TGTGCCAGTACGCGGCAGGGGGCTCCCGGGCAATTCGGCTATGGCTACACCTTC. Translation: CASTRQGAPGQFGYGYTF.

The J gene is TRBJ1-5, the V gene TRBV28, with TRBD1 matching over 8 bases. The V and J ends lost 4 bases and 2 bases, in that order; junction bases with no gene match: 7. CDR3 length: 16 residues. Germline-derived CDR1 and CDR2 are MDHEN and SYDVKM. The chain's CDR3 is CASSSPNRGGNQPQHF. For the CDR3, the DNA is TGTGCCAGCAGTTCACCAAACAGGGGGGGCAATCAGCCCCAGCATTTT.

The chain uses TRBV9 and TRBJ1-3; D unclear. Deletions cut 0 bases from V and 1 base from J, with 5 bases between. CDR1 and CDR2 (germline): SGDLS, YYNGEE. The CDR3 is 14 amino acids. CDR3 loop: CASSVATSGNTIYF. The CDR3, as DNA: TGTGCCAGCAGCGTAGCCACTTCTGGAAACACCATATATTTT. The variable domain in full, with the rest retrieved from reference TRBV9 and TRBJ1-3, is DSGVTQTPKHLITATGQRVTLRCSPRSGDLSVYWYQQSLDQGLQFLIQYYNGEERAKGNILERFSAQQFPDLHSELNLSSLELGDSALYFCASSVATSGNTIYFGEGSWLTVV.